Following are 21 T cell receptor beta chains from one sample sequenced in a study of PD-L1 blockade in urothelial cancer. Sample time point: peripheral blood 6 weeks after treatment start. TCRdb's copy holds only in-frame clones and misses some; the assay was immunoSEQ multiplex PCR. The sample has 100,000 to 150,000 clones, about 83% seen once. Sample: PBMCs, taken around atezolizumab (anti-PD-L1) treatment. Every receptor here comes from a man between 50 and 59 years old with urothelial cancer.

The chain links TRBV9 to TRBJ2-5; TRBD2 matches 7 bases. Germline V gives CDR1 SGDLS, CDR2 YYNGEE. With 0 bases clipped from V and 5 bases from J, the junction kept 10 bases outside the gene matches. The length of the CDR3 is 16 residues. The CDR3 protein is CASSVGGTIWGETQYF. In DNA, the CDR3 is TGTGCCAGCAGCGTAGGTGGGACTATTTGGGGGGAGACCCAGTACTTC. The whole variable domain, filled in from reference TRBV9 and TRBJ2-5, reads DSGVTQTPKHLITATGQRVTLRCSPRSGDLSVYWYQQSLDQGLQFLIQYYNGEERAKGNILERFSAQQFPDLHSELNLSSLELGDSALYFCASSVGGTIWGETQYFGPGTRLLVL.

V and J are TRBV5-5 and TRBJ2-2, with 7 bases identical to TRBD1. Germline loops: CDR1 SGHKS, CDR2 YYEKEE (reference sequence). This CDR3 comprises 15 residues. The junction had 5 bases not matched to a gene; V was cut back by 1 base and J by 5 bases. Here the CDR3 reads CASSLSGTDTGELFF. CDR3 coding DNA: TGTGCCAGCAGCTTGTCCGGGACAGATACCGGGGAGCTGTTTTTT.

The chain combines TRBV19 with TRBJ2-5, with D unresolved. In germline, CDR1 is LNHDA, CDR2 SQIVND (reference sequence). The CDR3 loop spans 14 amino acids. Trimming took 3 bases from V and 5 from J, leaving 13 bases between them. The CDR3 bases are TGTGCCAGTAGTATTTCCCGCAGATCGGAGACCCAGTACTTC. This sequence encodes CASSISRRSETQYF. Full variable domain (missing parts from reference TRBV19 and TRBJ2-5): DGGITQSPKYLFRKEGQNVTLSCEQNLNHDAMYWYRQDPGQGLRLIYYSQIVNDFQKGDIAEGYSVSREKKESFPLTVTSAQKNPTAFYLCASSISRRSETQYFGPGTRLLVL.

The J gene is TRBJ2-1, the V gene TRBV19; TRBD2 agrees at 14 bases. There are 14 residues in the CDR3. The ends lost 5 bases at V and 9 bases at J; junction bases unmatched: 3. Germline loops: CDR1 LNHDA, CDR2 SQIVND (reference sequence). CDR3 region: CASSPGLAGAEQFF. The DNA for the CDR3 is TGTGCCAGTAGTCCGGGACTAGCGGGAGCTGAGCAGTTCTTC.

The rearrangement links TRBV4-1 to TRBJ2-7, with D perhaps matching TRBD1 (6 bases). The CDR3 sequence is 14 residues long. The V end lost 3 bases, the J end lost 5 bases, and 14 bases lay between the germline ends. Germline CDR1 reads MGHRA; CDR2 reads YSYEKL. CDR3 sequence reads: CASSHYRVFNEQYF. The CDR3 nucleotides read TGCGCCAGCAGCCATTACAGGGTATTCAACGAGCAGTACTTC.

The rearrangement links TRBV15 to TRBJ1-2; the D gene is possibly TRBD1 (6 bases). The CDR3 is made up of 19 amino acids. The ends were cut back, 3 bases at V and 5 bases at J, with 28 bases in the middle. Germline-derived CDR1 and CDR2 are LNHNV and YYDKDF (reference sequence). Here the CDR3 DNA reads TGTGCCACCAGCAGTCCCAAAGGGGGTGGTCTAGGCCCAGCTTATGGCTACACCTTC. Protein sequence: CATSSPKGGGLGPAYGYTF.

V is TRBV5-1 and J is TRBJ2-3; 9 bases fit TRBD2. The V and J ends lost 4 bases and 1 base, in that order; junction bases with no gene match: 4. From germline, CDR1 is SGHRS and CDR2 YFSETQ. CDR3 length: 15 amino acids. CDR3 sequence: CASSLSGSGTDTQYF. The CDR3 DNA sequence: TGCGCCAGCAGCCTTAGCGGGAGTGGCACAGATACGCAGTATTTT.

The V call is TRBV19, the J call TRBJ2-7; D remains unclear. The germline gives CDR1 LNHDA, CDR2 SQIVND (reference sequence). V was pared by 6 bases and J by 0 bases, with 9 bases between. The CDR3 extends over 13 amino acids. The CDR3 bases are TGTGCCAGTAGGACACTGGACTCCTACGAGCAGTACTTC. As protein: CASRTLDSYEQYF.

V gene TRBV4-2 combines with J gene TRBJ2-7, with TRBD1 as a possible D gene (7 bases). This CDR3 is built from 15 residues. V was trimmed by 1 base and J by 4 bases, leaving 14 bases between them. Germline loops: CDR1 LGHNA, CDR2 YNFKEQ. The CDR3 sequence: CASSQGRDRLYEQYF. DNA of the CDR3: TGTGCCAGCAGCCAAGGGCGGGACAGACTGTACGAGCAGTACTTC.

V is TRBV28 and J is TRBJ1-2; TRBD1 matches 10 bases. This CDR3 has 15 residues. The J segment lost 0 bases and the V segment lost 7 bases, leaving 5 bases of the junction unmatched. Germline CDR1 is MDHEN and CDR2 is SYDVKM. The CDR3 reads CASNRDRGSNYGYTF. In nucleotides, the CDR3 is TGTGCCAGCAACCGGGACAGGGGCTCTAACTATGGCTACACCTTC.

V gene TRBV19 combines with J gene TRBJ1-6, with a weak D call TRBD1 (5 bases). CDR1 is LNHDA and CDR2 is SQIVND in the germline V gene (reference sequence). The CDR3 has 15 residues. V was pared by 8 bases and J by 8 bases, with 19 bases between. CDR3 coding DNA: TGTGCCAGTGCAAGCCTCGGAGGGACGGATTCACCCCTCCACTTT. Amino acids: CASASLGGTDSPLHF.

This chain connects TRBV5-6 to TRBJ1-1; 8 bases line up with TRBD1. Germline CDR1 and CDR2: SGHDT and YYEEEE. CDR3 length: 14 residues. The ends lost 4 bases at V and 6 bases at J; junction bases unmatched: 8. This CDR3 is CASSTVWGQAEAFF. DNA of the CDR3: TGTGCCAGCAGCACTGTTTGGGGACAGGCTGAAGCTTTCTTT.

The chain joins TRBV4-2 to TRBJ2-7; the match to TRBD2 covers 12 bases. This CDR3 comprises 15 residues. Germline trimming cut 1 base from V and 3 bases from J; bases unmatched to any gene: 1. The V gene's germline CDR1 is LGHNA and CDR2 YNFKEQ. The chain's CDR3 is CASSQGTSGIYEQYF. The CDR3 nucleotides read TGTGCCAGCAGCCAAGGGACTAGCGGGATCTACGAGCAGTACTTC.

The V and J genes are TRBV28 and TRBJ2-7, with D possibly matching TRBD1 (6 bases). This CDR3 is 14 amino acids long. Trimming shortened V by 5 bases and J by 2 bases, and 13 bases separated the two germline ends. CDR1 MDHEN and CDR2 SYDVKM come from the germline V gene. The CDR3 loop is CASSTNRDTYEQYF. The CDR3 DNA is TGTGCCAGCAGTACCAACAGGGATACCTACGAGCAGTACTTC.

Here the CDR3 DNA reads TGTGCCTGGAGTGCAGGGGCCGGGGCCAACGTCCTGACTTTC. Encoded protein: CAWSAGAGANVLTF. The chain recombines TRBV30 with TRBJ2-6; TRBD1 is a possible D gene (6 bases). The V and J ends lost 1 base and 4 bases respectively, with 8 bases between them. Germline values: CDR1 GTSNPN, CDR2 SVGIG (reference sequence). The CDR3 contains 14 residues. Together with reference TRBV30 and TRBJ2-6, the CDR3 gives the full variable domain: SQTIHQWPATLVQPVGSPLSLECTVEGTSNPNLYWYRQAAGRGLQLLFYSVGIGQISSEVPQNLSASRPQDRQFILSSKKLLLSDSGFYLCAWSAGAGANVLTFGAGSRLTVL.

This clone was counted between two and nine times. The rearrangement uses TRBV6-1 and TRBJ1-5, with 7 bases that match TRBD1. With 6 bases clipped from V and 7 bases from J, the junction kept 9 bases outside the gene matches. The CDR3 is 14 residues long. The germline V gene encodes CDR1 MNHNS and CDR2 SASEGT. The CDR3 nucleotides read TGTGCCAGCAGGGTTACAGGGGCGGGGCAGCCCCAGCATTTT. It yields the protein CASRVTGAGQPQHF.

The rearrangement links TRBV5-1 to TRBJ2-7; 10 bases align to TRBD2. The CDR3 covers 17 residues. The V and J ends lost 4 bases and 5 bases, in that order; junction bases with no gene match: 15. CDR1 and CDR2 (germline): SGHRS, YFSETQ. The CDR3 protein is CASSPGLAVASPNEQYF. In nucleotides, the CDR3 is TGCGCCAGCAGCCCAGGACTAGCGGTAGCCTCCCCCAACGAGCAGTACTTC.

This chain joins TRBV5-6 and TRBJ2-2; 7 bases align to TRBD2. The germline CDR1 and CDR2 sequences are SGHDT and YYEEEE. The CDR3 covers 15 residues. The V gene end was trimmed by 6 bases and the J gene end by 1 base; junction bases not matched to a gene: 6. In DNA form, the CDR3 reads TGTGCCAGCACAACCGGGACTATGAACACCGGGGAGCTGTTTTTT. Its protein product is CASTTGTMNTGELFF.

This clone has just one count. The V gene is TRBV29-1, the J gene TRBJ2-6, with 9 bases identical to TRBD1. Germline V gives CDR1 SQVTM, CDR2 ANQGSEA. V lost 3 bases to trimming and J lost 0 bases; unmatched junction nucleotides: 18. The CDR3 is made up of 21 amino acids. The CDR3 nucleotides are TGCAGCGTTGATTTAAGCGGGGAGGGACAGGGAAGATTCTCTGGGGCCAACGTCCTGACTTTC. Translation: CSVDLSGEGQGRFSGANVLTF.

The chain employs TRBV5-6 and TRBJ2-7; perhaps TRBD1 as D (6 bases). The germline gives CDR1 SGHDT, CDR2 YYEEEE. Trimming stripped 7 bases from V and 2 bases from J, with 22 bases between. The CDR3 runs to 16 residues. For the CDR3, the DNA is TGTGCCAGCGGAAGGAAACCGGGACACATGACCTACGAGCAGTACTTC. Its protein product is CASGRKPGHMTYEQYF.

The V and J genes are TRBV6-1 and TRBJ2-3; the match to TRBD2 covers 9 bases. The CDR3 covers 15 residues. The germline V gene encodes CDR1 MNHNS and CDR2 SASEGT. With V trimmed by 5 bases and J by 5 bases, 8 bases remained unmatched. The CDR3 region is CASSSPGLAVDTQYF. CDR3 sequence (DNA): TGTGCCAGCAGTTCACCGGGACTAGCTGTAGATACGCAGTATTTT.